These 32 T cell receptor beta chains originate from one sample sequenced in a study of T-cell reconstitution after alpha-beta-depleted transplantation in children. Molecular barcoding with unique molecular identifiers was used for the TCRbeta library. TCRdb independently ran MiXCR on the PCR reads; one entry per CDR3 protein. The sample contains 220,000 or so distinct CDR3 sequences, around 7.5% of which appear only once. Specimen: PBMCs, mostly from graft donor cells, collected 180 days after TCRalphabeta/CD19-depleted stem cell transplant. The receptor source for this set is a male patient younger than 18 who had a stem cell transplant for acute lymphoblastic leukemia, so the T cells may come from the graft donor.

This clonotype was recorded at least ten times. This rearrangement joins TRBV3-1 to TRBJ1-6; 8 bases are a match to TRBD1. CDR1 LGHDT and CDR2 YNNKEL come from the germline V gene (reference sequence). The CDR3 length is 16 residues. V trimming: 5 bases; J trimming: 1 base; junction bases outside the gene matches: 4. The CDR3 here is CASSTRQGSYNSPLHF. The CDR3 DNA is TGTGCCAGCAGCACCCGACAGGGGTCCTATAATTCACCCCTCCACTTT.

The table lists this clonotype with many counts. The gene calls are TRBV20-1 and TRBJ2-3, with 8 bases that match TRBD2. Germline trimming cut 0 bases from V and 2 bases from J; bases unmatched to any gene: 10. This CDR3 is built from 17 residues. CDR1 and CDR2 from the germline V gene are DFQATT and SNEGSKA (reference sequence). The CDR3 sequence: CSARDPGSGTFTDTQYF. The DNA for the CDR3 is TGCAGTGCTAGAGATCCTGGTAGCGGGACCTTCACAGATACGCAGTATTTT.

Many counts were recorded for this clonotype. This rearrangement joins TRBV5-4 to TRBJ2-7; 11 bases map to TRBD2. With 6 bases clipped from V and 1 base from J, the junction kept 6 bases outside the gene matches. The CDR3 is 15 amino acids. Germline CDR1 is SGHNT and CDR2 is YYREEE (reference sequence). The CDR3, as DNA: TGTGCCAGCACCTCGACTAGCGGGGCTTCCTACGAGCAGTACTTC. Encoded protein: CASTSTSGASYEQYF. The whole variable domain, filled in from reference TRBV5-4 and TRBJ2-7, reads ETGVTQSPTHLIKTRGQQVTLRCSSQSGHNTVSWYQQALGQGPQFIFQYYREEENGRGNFPPRFSGLQFPNYSSELNVNALELDDSALYLCASTSTSGASYEQYFGPGTRLTVT.

Many counts were recorded for this clonotype. V usage is TRBV28 and J usage is TRBJ2-7; the D gene could be TRBD1 or TRBD2 (5 bases each). V was trimmed by 6 bases and J by 6 bases, leaving 18 bases between them. CDR1 MDHEN and CDR2 SYDVKM come from the germline V gene. The CDR3 extends over 14 amino acids. As DNA, the CDR3 is TGTGCCAGCAGAACTCCGGGACCCCGGGGCGAGCAGTACTTC. Its protein product is CASRTPGPRGEQYF.

The CDR3 sequence: CASSLFPQETQYF. The CDR3, as DNA: TGTGCCAGCAGTTTGTTTCCCCAAGAGACCCAGTACTTC. V gene TRBV27 combines with J gene TRBJ2-5; D is uncertain. This CDR3 has 13 residues. The V gene lost 3 bases and the J gene lost 1 base, with 6 bases spanning the gap. The germline CDR1 and CDR2 sequences are MNHEY and SMNVEV (reference sequence).

This clonotype was seen at least ten times. J is TRBJ2-3 and V is TRBV5-1; 7 nucleotides match TRBD2. This CDR3 has 15 residues. V gave up 4 bases and J gave up 4 bases; unmatched junction bases: 9. Germline assignment: CDR1 SGHRS and CDR2 YFSETQ. As DNA, the CDR3 is TGCGCCAGCAGCCTCCGGGACTATCCCCCAGATACGCAGTATTTT. Its protein is CASSLRDYPPDTQYF.

This clonotype was picked up a small number of times. V gene TRBV28 combines with J gene TRBJ2-7; D is ambiguous. V was trimmed by 4 bases and J by 4 bases, leaving 11 bases between them. Looked up from germline, CDR1 is MDHEN and CDR2 is SYDVKM. The CDR3 totals 13 residues. CDR3 residues: CASSSRRNYEQYF. As DNA, the CDR3 is TGTGCCAGCAGTTCCCGACGGAATTACGAGCAGTACTTC.

As to this clonotype: Just one base apart from a much larger clone, this may be a read error. The chain employs TRBV6-2 or TRBV6-3 and TRBJ1-2, with D perhaps TRBD1 (6 bases). Trimming removed 6 bases at V and 1 base at J, with 12 bases between. Germline V gene sequence: CDR1 MNHEY, CDR2 SVGEGT. CDR3 size: 14 residues. CDR3: CASRMDRDNYGYTF. CDR3 coding DNA: TGTGCCAGCAGAATGGACAGAGATAACTATGGCTACACCTTC.

This clonotype was seen many times. The chain has TRBV4-1 and TRBJ1-4, with 8 bases aligning to TRBD1. The CDR3 runs to 15 residues. The germline V gene encodes CDR1 MGHRA and CDR2 YSYEKL. Trimming at V came to 3 bases and at J to 2 bases, leaving 2 bases not matched to a gene. The CDR3 loop is CASSQRDRTNEKLFF. The CDR3 bases are TGCGCCAGCAGCCAGAGGGACAGGACTAATGAAAAACTGTTTTTT.

This clonotype was observed at least ten times. The chain couples TRBV5-1 to TRBJ2-1, with 8 nucleotides matching TRBD2. The junction had 13 bases not matched to a gene; V was cut back by 3 bases and J by 2 bases. The CDR3 is made up of 18 amino acids. Per germline, CDR1 SGHRS and CDR2 YFSETQ. This chain's CDR3 is CASSSGLAPGRTYNEQFF. The CDR3 nucleotides read TGCGCCAGCAGCTCCGGACTAGCCCCGGGGAGAACCTACAATGAGCAGTTCTTC.

This clonotype was counted ten times or more. The chain has TRBV20-1 and TRBJ2-7; TRBD1 aligns across 7 bases. Germline V gene sequence: CDR1 DFQATT, CDR2 SNEGSKA (reference sequence). V lost 4 bases and J lost 2; bases outside the gene matches: 8. CDR3 length equals 14 residues. The CDR3 bases are TGCAGTGCTACGCTTCCCGGGACAGCCTACGAGCAGTACTTC. Amino acid sequence: CSATLPGTAYEQYF.

This clonotype was counted many times. The chain recombines TRBV10-3 with TRBJ1-2; no firm D call. The CDR3 spans 12 residues. Germline-derived CDR1 and CDR2 are ENHRY and SYGVKD. With 4 bases removed from V and 6 bases from J, the gap between germline ends came to 9 bases. CDR3 coding DNA: TGTGCCATCAGTGGTACTCAAGATGGCTACACCTTC. Protein sequence: CAISGTQDGYTF.

This clonotype was counted at least ten times. J is TRBJ1-2 and V is TRBV7-6; D is possibly TRBD1 (5 bases). V lost 1 base and J 9 bases, leaving 9 bases between the germline ends. The CDR3 contains 12 residues. Looked up from germline, CDR1 is SGHVS and CDR2 is FNYEAQ. This CDR3 reads CASSLGGASYTF. CDR3 nucleotides: TGTGCCAGCAGCTTAGGGGGCGCAAGCTACACCTTC.

This clonotype was counted at least ten times. The chain combines TRBV12-3 or TRBV12-4 with TRBJ1-4; 8 bases fit TRBD1. After removal of 5 bases from V and 8 bases from J, the junction contained 10 bases not matched to a gene. This CDR3 contains 15 residues. CDR3 in DNA: TGTGCCAGCAGTCCCTCGGACAGGGAAGGGGAAAAACTGTTTTTT. Residues: CASSPSDREGEKLFF.

This clonotype came up many times. The chain carries TRBV12-3 or TRBV12-4 and TRBJ2-2; unclear D gene. The CDR3 loop spans 15 amino acids. V lost 3 bases to trimming and J lost 1 base, with 9 bases between them. The CDR3 here is CASSFAAWNTGELFF. CDR3 coding DNA: TGTGCCAGCAGTTTCGCAGCCTGGAACACCGGGGAGCTGTTTTTT.

This clonotype was counted many times. This sequence joins TRBV5-1 and TRBJ1-2, with a weak D call TRBD1 (6 bases). The V gene lost 0 bases and the J gene lost 2 bases, with 11 bases spanning the gap. The germline gives CDR1 SGHRS, CDR2 YFSETQ. The CDR3 runs to 15 residues. The CDR3 DNA reads TGCGCCAGCAGCTTGGAAGACACAGGGAACTATGGCTACACCTTC. Its protein product is CASSLEDTGNYGYTF.

The table lists this clonotype with many counts. The rearrangement joins TRBV18 to TRBJ2-5; 9 bases line up with TRBD1. Germline V lookup: CDR1 KGHSH, CDR2 LQKENI. V was clipped by 2 bases and J by 3 bases; unmatched bases: 7. This CDR3 contains 16 residues. CDR3 nucleotides: TGTGCCAGCTCACCAAAACTAAGGACAGGGGAAGAGACCCAGTACTTC. The encoded protein is CASSPKLRTGEETQYF.

This clonotype was seen at least ten times. This sequence joins TRBV6-2 or TRBV6-3 and TRBJ2-3, with no clear D. The V gene lost 0 bases and the J gene lost 5 bases, with 6 bases spanning the gap. This CDR3 is 13 amino acids long. Germline lookup yields CDR1 MNHEY and CDR2 SVGEGT. CDR3 loop: CASSYSNRDTQYF. The CDR3 coding sequence is TGTGCCAGCAGTTACTCTAACAGAGATACGCAGTATTTT.

This clonotype was found many times. The genes are TRBV28 and TRBJ2-7; D is unclear. Germline loops: CDR1 MDHEN, CDR2 SYDVKM. The V and J ends lost 2 bases and 6 bases respectively, with 8 bases between them. This CDR3 region has 12 residues. The CDR3 is CASSLGGTEQYF. As DNA, the CDR3 is TGTGCCAGCAGTTTAGGTGGCACCGAGCAGTACTTC.

This clonotype appeared many times. The chain couples TRBV12-3 or TRBV12-4 to TRBJ2-2; D call uncertain. The CDR3 is 16 amino acids. V was clipped by 5 bases and J by 5 bases, with 18 bases between them. CDR3 region: CASSPGLGYVTGELFF. The CDR3, as DNA: TGTGCCAGCAGTCCTGGGTTGGGCTACGTAACCGGGGAGCTGTTTTTT.

This clonotype came up many times. The chain carries TRBV29-1 and TRBJ2-1; no definite D call. Trimming cost V 2 bases and J 0 bases, with 8 bases left between them. Germline CDR1 reads SQVTM; CDR2 reads ANQGSEA. The CDR3 runs 14 residues. CDR3 sequence reads: CSVELVGSYNEQFF. CDR3 in DNA: TGCAGCGTTGAACTAGTTGGCTCCTACAATGAGCAGTTCTTC.

Ten or more counts support this clonotype. The chain joins TRBV6-2 or TRBV6-3 to TRBJ2-1; D call uncertain. Germline V gene lookup returns CDR1 MNHEY and CDR2 SVGEGT. There are 18 residues in the CDR3. Trimming removed 0 bases at V and 8 bases at J, with 23 bases between. CDR3 sequence (DNA): TGTGCCAGCAGTTACTCGATCATCACGGGCGGAAGTTCGGATGAGCAGTTCTTC. Translated, it gives CASSYSIITGGSSDEQFF.

This clonotype was seen repeatedly, ten times or more. The V call is TRBV7-8, the J call TRBJ2-7, with no clear D. The V end lost 0 bases, the J end lost 2 bases, and 8 bases lay between the germline ends. Germline loops: CDR1 SGHVS, CDR2 FQNEAQ. The CDR3 extends over 14 amino acids. The CDR3 DNA follows: TGTGCCAGCAGCTTAGCGTCCTTGCCCTACGAGCAGTACTTC. Translating it yields CASSLASLPYEQYF.

Ten or more counts support this clonotype. The rearrangement links TRBV5-1 to TRBJ2-7, with 8 bases fitting TRBD1. The CDR3 is 13 residues long. Germline loops: CDR1 SGHRS, CDR2 YFSETQ. V lost 2 bases, J lost 6 bases, and 4 bases stayed unmatched. For the CDR3, the DNA is TGCGCCAGCAGCTTAGCAGGGGGCAGCGAGCAGTACTTC. Translated, it gives CASSLAGGSEQYF.

This clonotype has at least ten counts. The chain carries TRBV28 and TRBJ1-4; 7 nucleotides line up with TRBD1. Germline values: CDR1 MDHEN, CDR2 SYDVKM. The CDR3 contains 17 residues. The trim removed 1 base at V and 6 bases at J, leaving 11 bases unmatched. The CDR3 nucleotides are TGTGCCAGCAGTTTATCCAGGGGGATGGCCCTTTATGAAAAACTGTTTTTT. Protein sequence: CASSLSRGMALYEKLFF.

Of note for this clonotype: A much larger clone lies one base from this, so it may be a read error. The conserved closing phenylalanine or tryptophan is absent in this CDR3, likely reflecting a read error. The chain couples TRBV6-5 to TRBJ2-5, with D perhaps assigned TRBD1 or TRBD2 (5 bases each). With 3 bases removed from V and 5 bases from J, the gap between germline ends came to 13 bases. This CDR3 contains 14 residues. In germline, CDR1 is MNHEY, CDR2 SVGAGI. The chain's CDR3 is CASSYLQGGETQYV. For the CDR3, the DNA is TGTGCCAGCAGTTATCTGCAGGGCGGGGAGACCCAGTACGTC.

The V call is TRBV14, the J call TRBJ1-6; D ambiguous. Germline loops: CDR1 SGHDN, CDR2 FVKESK. The germline V and J ends were trimmed by 0 bases and 7 bases, with 10 bases remaining between them. The CDR3 sequence is 15 residues long. CDR3 DNA: TGTGCCAGCAGCCAAGATGCTGGCCCCAATTCACCCCTCCACTTT. Amino acids: CASSQDAGPNSPLHF.

This clonotype has only a few counts. The gene calls are TRBV6-5 and TRBJ1-3, with no clear D. V was trimmed by 5 bases and J by 2 bases, leaving 16 bases between them. Per germline, CDR1 MNHEY and CDR2 SVGAGI. CDR3 length: 16 amino acids. The CDR3 sequence is CASSNPPQRTGNTIYF. For the CDR3, the DNA is TGTGCCAGCAGTAACCCCCCGCAGAGGACTGGAAACACCATATATTTT.

Ten or more counts support this clonotype. The chain is built from TRBV7-6 and TRBJ2-5; D unclear. V lost 0 bases and J lost 6, with 11 bases in between. The length of the CDR3 is 14 residues. The V gene's germline CDR1 is SGHVS and CDR2 FNYEAQ. CDR3 amino acids: CASSLAWESQTQYF. CDR3 sequence (DNA): TGTGCCAGCAGCTTAGCATGGGAATCACAGACCCAGTACTTC.

This clonotype was counted at least ten times. The rearrangement joins TRBV19 to TRBJ1-5; 8 bases match TRBD1. The CDR3 totals 15 residues. Trimming at V came to 3 bases and at J to 4 bases, leaving 5 bases not matched to a gene. Germline-derived CDR1 and CDR2 are LNHDA and SQIVND (reference sequence). The CDR3 loop reads CASSIGQGTNQPQHF. CDR3 nucleotides: TGTGCCAGTAGTATCGGACAGGGCACGAATCAGCCCCAGCATTTT.

At least ten counts were recorded for this clonotype. The chain uses TRBV12-3 or TRBV12-4 and TRBJ1-6; D gene ambiguous. This CDR3 spans 12 amino acids. The V gene lost 1 base and the J gene lost 13 bases, with 8 bases spanning the gap. In DNA form, the CDR3 reads TGTGCCAGCAGTTTAGGCCCAGGCCCCCTCCACTTT. Translating gives CASSLGPGPLHF.

In this sample, this clonotype turned up many times. The chain is built from TRBV5-5 and TRBJ2-3; D not resolved. The germline V gene encodes CDR1 SGHKS and CDR2 YYEKEE (reference sequence). CDR3 length: 18 residues. Deletions cut 0 bases from V and 2 bases from J, with 19 bases between. The CDR3 nucleotides read TGTGCCAGCAGCTTGGGGGCAGGTGATGTCTTATACACAGATACGCAGTATTTT. Its translation is CASSLGAGDVLYTDTQYF.